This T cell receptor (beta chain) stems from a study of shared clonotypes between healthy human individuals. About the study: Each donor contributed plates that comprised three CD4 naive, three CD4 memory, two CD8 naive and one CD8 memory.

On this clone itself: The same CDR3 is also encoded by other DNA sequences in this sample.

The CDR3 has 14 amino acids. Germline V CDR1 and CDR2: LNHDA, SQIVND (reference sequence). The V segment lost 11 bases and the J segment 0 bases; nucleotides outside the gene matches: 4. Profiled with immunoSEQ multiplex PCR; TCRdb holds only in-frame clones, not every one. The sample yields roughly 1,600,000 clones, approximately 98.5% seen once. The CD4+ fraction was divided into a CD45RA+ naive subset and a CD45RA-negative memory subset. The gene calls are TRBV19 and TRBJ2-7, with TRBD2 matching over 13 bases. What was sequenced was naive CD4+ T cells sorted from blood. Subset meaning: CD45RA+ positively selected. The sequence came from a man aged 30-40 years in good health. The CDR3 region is CASRTSGSSYEQYF. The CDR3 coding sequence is TGTGCCTCACGGACTAGCGGGAGCTCCTACGAGCAGTACTTC.